This TCR beta chain originates from a study of blood T cell repertoires in COVID-19. Trimming cost V 4 bases and J 6 bases; bases outside gene matches: 3. Per germline, CDR1 WSHSY and CDR2 SAAADI. The CDR3 is 13 residues long. TCRdb's table, derived via immunoSEQ multiplex PCR, lists solely in-frame clones and lacks some. The sample contains around 200,000 clones, approximately 84% of which appear only once. This chain uses TRBV10-2 with TRBJ1-5; 7 nucleotides line up with TRBD1. The receptor was isolated from a man aged 40-50 years with active or convalescent COVID-19. The sequencing sample was made of peripheral blood. CDR3 nucleotide sequence: TGCGCCAGCAGTGGACAGGGCGGTCAGCCCCAGCATTTT. Translating gives CASSGQGGQPQHF.